Presented here are 16 T cell receptor beta chains from one specimen sequenced in a study of cytomegalovirus exposure and HLA in healthy donors. The PCR made use of 60 Vbeta and 13 Jbeta primers. Sequencing was performed with immunoSEQ multiplex PCR; in TCRdb, only in-frame clones are kept and a portion is missing. The sample holds roughly 130,000 clones, 55% to 75% seen once. Sequencing was performed on PBMCs. Receptor source: a man aged 30 to 39 in good health and CMV-seropositive.

The chain is built from TRBV10-3 and TRBJ1-3; D uncertain. In germline, CDR1 is ENHRY, CDR2 SYGVKD. The CDR3 spans 15 residues. With 0 bases removed from V and 3 bases from J, the gap between germline ends came to 9 bases. The CDR3 region is CAISESTGIGNTIYF. The CDR3 coding sequence is TGTGCCATCAGTGAGTCGACGGGAATTGGAAACACCATATATTTT.

This sequence joins TRBV5-4 and TRBJ2-3; 10 nucleotides align to TRBD2. V lost 0 bases and J lost 0; bases outside the gene matches: 4. The V gene's germline CDR1 is SGHNT and CDR2 YYREEE (reference sequence). This CDR3 has 17 residues. The CDR3 DNA reads as TGTGCCAGCAGCTTGGGGACTAGCGGTATTAGCACAGATACGCAGTATTTT. This sequence encodes CASSLGTSGISTDTQYF.

This chain connects TRBV25-1 to TRBJ1-3, with TRBD1 as a possible D gene (5 bases). This CDR3 is 16 amino acids long. V lost 4 bases, J lost 0 bases, and 13 bases lay in between. Germline loops: CDR1 MGHDK, CDR2 SYGVNS. CDR3 DNA sequence: TGTGCCAGCAGTGCAAGGGCAGGGTACTCTGGAAACACCATATATTTT. Its translation: CASSARAGYSGNTIYF.

CDR3 bases: TGCGCCAGCAGCCCGGGGGCAGGGGGCATCTACGAGCAGTACTTC. The encoded protein is CASSPGAGGIYEQYF. V gene TRBV5-1 combines with J gene TRBJ2-7; 8 bases match TRBD1. The CDR3 has 15 residues. Germline lookup yields CDR1 SGHRS and CDR2 YFSETQ. V shed 4 bases, J shed 3 bases, and the junction held 9 bases outside the gene matches.

The chain has TRBV27 and TRBJ1-1; D perhaps matches TRBD1 (5 bases). The germline V and J ends were trimmed by 2 bases and 0 bases, with 10 bases remaining between them. This CDR3 has 15 amino acids. The germline gives CDR1 MNHEY, CDR2 SMNVEV (reference sequence). The CDR3 DNA follows: TGTGCCAGCAGTTTAATTTGGGGCGTGAACACTGAAGCTTTCTTT. This sequence encodes CASSLIWGVNTEAFF.

The V gene is TRBV14, the J gene TRBJ1-4, with TRBD1 identical over 8 bases. This CDR3 spans 15 amino acids. Germline assignment: CDR1 SGHDN and CDR2 FVKESK. The ends lost 0 bases at V and 9 bases at J; junction bases unmatched: 6. The CDR3 spells CASSQERDRTQKLFF. The CDR3 DNA follows: TGTGCCAGCAGCCAAGAGCGGGACAGGACTCAAAAACTGTTTTTT. Supplemented by reference TRBV14 and TRBJ1-4, the full variable domain reads EAGVTQFPSHSVIEKGQTVTLRCDPISGHDNLYWYRRVMGKEIKFLLHFVKESKQDESGMPNNRFLAERTGGTYSTLKVQPAELEDSGVYFCASSQERDRTQKLFFGSGTQLSVL.

V gene TRBV7-9 combines with J gene TRBJ1-5, with D hard to call. Between the trimmed V and J ends, which lost 3 bases and 1 base, there was a span of 4 bases. CDR3 length: 13 residues. Per the germline V gene, CDR1 is SEHNR and CDR2 is FQNEAQ (reference sequence). The CDR3 protein is CASSFFSNQPQHF. CDR3 nucleotides: TGTGCCAGCAGCTTCTTCAGCAATCAGCCCCAGCATTTT.

V usage is TRBV9 and J usage is TRBJ2-7; 9 bases match TRBD2. The CDR3 has 14 amino acids. V was clipped by 0 bases and J by 6 bases; unmatched bases: 4. Germline V CDR1 and CDR2: SGDLS, YYNGEE. The CDR3 region is CASSVGAGGVEQYF. CDR3 sequence (DNA): TGTGCCAGCAGCGTAGGTGCGGGAGGGGTCGAGCAGTACTTC.

This clone was detected once. This sequence joins TRBV6-1 and TRBJ1-2; 8 bases map to TRBD1. The CDR3 totals 15 residues. The V segment lost 5 bases and the J segment 0 bases; nucleotides outside the gene matches: 5. The germline V gene has CDR1 MNHNS and CDR2 SASEGT. The CDR3 DNA is TGTGCCAGCAGTCTGGGGACAGGACCTAACTATGGCTACACCTTC. This encodes CASSLGTGPNYGYTF.

The chain recombines TRBV6-5 with TRBJ2-7, with 8 positions matching TRBD1. The CDR3 consists of 14 residues. V lost 5 bases to trimming and J lost 5 bases; unmatched junction nucleotides: 8. The germline CDR1 and CDR2 sequences are MNHEY and SVGAGI. The DNA of the CDR3 is TGTGCCAGCAGTAGAGGGACAGGTAATAACGAGCAGTACTTC. It specifies CASSRGTGNNEQYF.

This chain joins TRBV29-1 and TRBJ1-4, with D perhaps TRBD1 (5 bases). Trimming pared 4 bases from V and 8 bases from J, leaving 14 bases between. The CDR3 covers 13 residues. Germline CDR1 SQVTM, CDR2 ANQGSEA. In DNA, the CDR3 is TGCAGCGTTGTTCAGTTCCGGGGGGAAAAACTGTTTTTT. Translated, it gives CSVVQFRGEKLFF.

The chain couples TRBV11-2 to TRBJ1-1; D gene ambiguous. The V gene's germline CDR1 is SGHAT and CDR2 FQNNGV. The CDR3 contains 14 residues. Trimming pared 4 bases from V and 5 bases from J, leaving 14 bases between. Here the CDR3 DNA reads TGTGCCAGCAGCTCGTCCGGAGGGAGAACTGAAGCTTTCTTT. Translating it yields CASSSSGGRTEAFF.

This clone turned up a few times. This chain connects TRBV13 to TRBJ1-1; D might be TRBD1 (6 bases). The V end was cut by 5 bases, the J end by 1 base, with 17 bases between. CDR1 PRHDT and CDR2 FYEKMQ come from the germline V gene (reference sequence). The CDR3 covers 16 residues. The DNA for the CDR3 is TGTGCCAGCAGCCTCGGACAGAGAGGGTCGAACACTGAAGCTTTCTTT. Translation: CASSLGQRGSNTEAFF.

The rearrangement joins TRBV5-6 to TRBJ1-1; D remains ambiguous. This CDR3 contains 15 residues. CDR1 and CDR2 (germline): SGHDT, YYEEEE. V shed 2 bases and J shed 1 base, with 12 bases lying between them. The CDR3 is CASSFDIYQNTEAFF. The CDR3 DNA sequence: TGTGCCAGCAGCTTCGACATCTATCAGAACACTGAAGCTTTCTTT.

The gene calls are TRBV7-3 and TRBJ2-1; D unclear. CDR3 length equals 15 residues. Trimming took 1 base from V and 0 from J, leaving 7 bases between them. Germline lookup yields CDR1 SGHTA and CDR2 FQGTGA. For the CDR3, the DNA is TGTGCCAGCAGCTTAATCCTAAGCTCCTACAATGAGCAGTTCTTC. The encoded protein is CASSLILSSYNEQFF.

In its sample, this clone was seen a few times. This chain joins TRBV4-1 and TRBJ2-7; no firm D call. Deletions cut 7 bases from V and 4 bases from J, with 17 bases between. The CDR3 has 14 amino acids. Per the germline V gene, CDR1 is MGHRA and CDR2 is YSYEKL. CDR3 region: CASKPGTYRYEQYF. The DNA of the CDR3 is TGCGCCAGCAAGCCGGGTACCTATAGGTACGAGCAGTACTTC.